Each of the 17 T cell receptor beta chains below was sequenced from the same sample in a study of PD-1 blockade in classical Hodgkin lymphoma. Time point here: cycle 4 day 1 (C4D1), after about 6 weeks of nivolumab. Every one of the patients relapsed after autologous stem cell transplantation (brentuximab vedotin exposure was variable). Generated by immunoSEQ multiplex PCR, the TCRdb table keeps only in-frame clones and is missing some. The data contain over 85,000 clones, 90% of them singletons. This material consisted of peripheral blood mononuclear cells (PBMCs), taken before the fourth cycle of nivolumab. These receptors were collected from a human donor with classical Hodgkin lymphoma.

CDR3 loop: CASSSNRARGAFF. CDR3 bases: TGTGCCAGCAGCAGTAACAGGGCTAGGGGGGCTTTCTTT. The chain links TRBV7-8 to TRBJ1-1; TRBD1 might be the D (6 bases). Germline-derived CDR1 and CDR2 are SGHVS and FQNEAQ. Trimming cost V 5 bases and J 11 bases, with 18 bases left between them. This CDR3 has 13 amino acids. The full variable domain, completed using reference TRBV7-8 and TRBJ1-1, is GAGVSQSPRYKVAKRGQDVALRCDPISGHVSLFWYQQALGQGPEFLTYFQNEAQLDKSGLPSDRFFAERPEGSVSTLKIQRTQQEDSAVYLCASSSNRARGAFFGQGTRLTVV.

This clone has more than one count but fewer than ten. The V gene is TRBV6-1, the J gene TRBJ2-5; TRBD1 matches at 7 bases. The V and J ends lost 9 bases and 3 bases, in that order; junction bases with no gene match: 7. The CDR3 length is 13 residues. Germline CDR1 reads MNHNS; CDR2 reads SASEGT. CDR3 region: CASTRGSEETQYF. The CDR3 coding sequence is TGTGCCAGTACCAGGGGGAGCGAAGAGACCCAGTACTTC.

The rearrangement links TRBV11-2 to TRBJ1-2; 7 nucleotides line up with TRBD1. V shed 2 bases, J shed 1 base, and the junction held 4 bases outside the gene matches. CDR3 length equals 15 residues. Germline CDR1 and CDR2: SGHAT and FQNNGV. The CDR3 spells CASSLIRDSNYGYTF. The DNA for the CDR3 is TGTGCCAGCAGCTTAATCAGGGACAGTAACTATGGCTACACCTTC.

This sequence joins TRBV7-2 and TRBJ1-1; no clear D gene. V lost 3 bases to trimming and J lost 1 base, with 9 bases between them. Germline V gene data show CDR1 as SGHTA and CDR2 as FQGNSA. The CDR3 is made up of 14 amino acids. The CDR3 region is CASSFLSPNTEAFF. The DNA for the CDR3 is TGTGCCAGCAGCTTTCTGAGCCCGAACACTGAAGCTTTCTTT.

V gene TRBV6-5 combines with J gene TRBJ2-7; 10 bases line up with TRBD2. The germline gives CDR1 MNHEY, CDR2 SVGAGI. V dropped 5 bases and J dropped 6; count of bases not matched to a gene: 7. The CDR3 is 14 amino acids. CDR3 in amino acids: CASSPSGGASEQYF. DNA for the CDR3: TGTGCCAGCAGTCCCAGCGGGGGGGCGAGCGAGCAGTACTTC.

The rearrangement joins TRBV5-1 to TRBJ1-6; TRBD1 aligns across 11 bases. After removal of 3 bases from V and 8 bases from J, the junction contained 7 bases not matched to a gene. The CDR3 contains 16 residues. Germline-derived CDR1 and CDR2 are SGHRS and YFSETQ. The CDR3 DNA sequence: TGCGCCAGCAGCTGGTCCGCGGGACAGGGGGATTCACCCCTCCACTTT. This encodes CASSWSAGQGDSPLHF.

The rearrangement joins TRBV30 to TRBJ2-1, with 7 bases lining up with TRBD2. With 4 bases clipped from V and 5 bases from J, the junction kept 14 bases outside the gene matches. This CDR3 is built from 16 residues. Germline V gene sequence: CDR1 GTSNPN, CDR2 SVGIG (reference sequence). The chain's CDR3 is CAWIRGGGGLDNEQFF. DNA for the CDR3: TGTGCCTGGATAAGGGGCGGGGGAGGTTTAGACAATGAGCAGTTCTTC.

This sequence joins TRBV30 and TRBJ1-6; D is ambiguous. Trimming left V 1 base short and J 9 bases short, with 4 bases between. Per the germline V gene, CDR1 is GTSNPN and CDR2 is SVGIG (reference sequence). The CDR3 is 11 residues long. CDR3 in DNA: TGTGCCTGGAGTGGGGGTTCACCCCTCCACTTT. Translation gives CAWSGGSPLHF. The whole variable domain, remainder taken from reference TRBV30 and TRBJ1-6, is SQTIHQWPATLVQPVGSPLSLECTVEGTSNPNLYWYRQAAGRGLQLLFYSVGIGQISSEVPQNLSASRPQDRQFILSSKKLLLSDSGFYLCAWSGGSPLHFGNGTRLTVT.

V usage is TRBV19 and J usage is TRBJ2-6; D gene ambiguous. This CDR3 region has 14 residues. CDR1 is LNHDA, CDR2 SQIVND, per germline (reference sequence). Trimming left V 7 bases short and J 0 bases short, with 7 bases between. The CDR3 reads CASIKSSGANVLTF. In nucleotides, the CDR3 is TGTGCCAGTATCAAGAGCTCTGGGGCCAACGTCCTGACTTTC. Looking up the rest from reference TRBV19 and TRBJ2-6 gives the full variable domain: DGGITQSPKYLFRKEGQNVTLSCEQNLNHDAMYWYRQDPGQGLRLIYYSQIVNDFQKGDIAEGYSVSREKKESFPLTVTSAQKNPTAFYLCASIKSSGANVLTFGAGSRLTVL.

This chain links TRBV5-8 with TRBJ1-2, with D possibly TRBD1 on 5 matching bases. Looked up from germline, CDR1 is SGHTS and CDR2 is YDEGEE. V lost 7 bases, J lost 6 bases, and 16 bases lay in between. CDR3 size: 13 residues. CDR3 coding DNA: TGTGCCAGCCACCGGAGGGGATCCCATGGCTACACCTTC. This sequence encodes CASHRRGSHGYTF.

V gene TRBV7-2 combines with J gene TRBJ1-1, with 8 bases lining up with TRBD1. Germline values: CDR1 SGHTA, CDR2 FQGNSA. V was pared by 5 bases and J by 4 bases, with 6 bases of the junction left unmatched. The CDR3 totals 14 residues. CDR3 region: CASSPWTGSTEAFF. CDR3 DNA: TGTGCCAGCAGCCCGTGGACAGGGAGCACTGAAGCTTTCTTT.

This chain's CDR3 is CSARPGTGVETQYF. DNA of the CDR3: TGCAGCGCCCGCCCCGGGACAGGGGTAGAGACCCAGTACTTC. This chain joins TRBV29-1 and TRBJ2-5; 10 bases are a match to TRBD1. V shed 7 bases, J shed 4 bases, and the junction held 9 bases outside the gene matches. The length of the CDR3 is 14 residues. Germline V gene data show CDR1 as SQVTM and CDR2 as ANQGSEA. Supplemented by reference TRBV29-1 and TRBJ2-5, the full variable domain reads SAVISQKPSRDICQRGTSLTIQCQVDSQVTMMFWYRQQPGQSLTLIATANQGSEATYESGFVIDKFPISRPNLTFSTLTVSNMSPEDSSIYLCSARPGTGVETQYFGPGTRLLVL.

This clone has a single count. The genes are TRBV7-7 and TRBJ2-3; 12 nucleotides match TRBD2. This CDR3 contains 17 residues. CDR1 SSHAT and CDR2 FNYEAQ come from the germline V gene (reference sequence). The J segment lost 1 base and the V segment lost 5 bases, leaving 7 bases of the junction unmatched. This chain's CDR3 is CASSLTSGGWGTDTQYF. In DNA, the CDR3 is TGTGCCAGCAGCCTGACTAGCGGGGGTTGGGGCACAGATACGCAGTATTTT.

This chain joins TRBV19 and TRBJ1-2; 7 bases are shared with TRBD1. Germline CDR1 is LNHDA and CDR2 is SQIVND (reference sequence). This CDR3 has 13 residues. Trimming at V came to 6 bases and at J to 3 bases, leaving 4 bases not matched to a gene. The CDR3 protein is CASRDRVDYGYTF. The CDR3 DNA reads as TGTGCCAGTAGAGACAGGGTTGACTATGGCTACACCTTC.

This rearrangement joins TRBV7-8 to TRBJ2-3; 10 nucleotides line up with TRBD2. This CDR3 has 19 residues. The germline V gene encodes CDR1 SGHVS and CDR2 FQNEAQ. V lost 5 bases, J lost 2 bases, and 16 bases stayed unmatched. The CDR3 DNA follows: TGTGCCAGCAGCCCTCCCCTGATAGGACTAGCGGCCGACACAGATACGCAGTATTTT. As protein: CASSPPLIGLAADTDTQYF. Combining the CDR3 with reference TRBV7-8 and TRBJ2-3 gives the whole variable domain GAGVSQSPRYKVAKRGQDVALRCDPISGHVSLFWYQQALGQGPEFLTYFQNEAQLDKSGLPSDRFFAERPEGSVSTLKIQRTQQEDSAVYLCASSPPLIGLAADTDTQYFGPGTRLTVL.

The rearrangement links TRBV19 to TRBJ2-7; 9 nucleotides agree with TRBD1. The CDR3 totals 15 residues. The germline V gene has CDR1 LNHDA and CDR2 SQIVND (reference sequence). J was trimmed by 3 bases and V by 1 base; bases with no gene match: 4. CDR3 coding DNA: TGTGCCAGTAGTATAGGACAGGGGGGGGACTACGAGCAGTACTTC. Translation: CASSIGQGGDYEQYF.

This chain joins TRBV19 and TRBJ1-3; D is unclear. From germline, CDR1 is LNHDA and CDR2 SQIVND (reference sequence). Trimming removed 1 base from V and 5 bases from J, with 15 bases in between. The CDR3 length is 16 residues. DNA of the CDR3: TGTGCCAGTAGTATAGGGGGAGGAGGAGGAAGAAACACCATATATTTT. Translation: CASSIGGGGGRNTIYF.